This TCR beta chain is drawn from a study of CD8 T cells in Susac syndrome. Blood CD8+ and CD4+ T cells underwent high-throughput TCR beta sequencing. Random hexamers were used to reverse transcribe roughly 0.5 to 1 ug of RNA. A single record per CDR3 protein comes from TCRdb applying MiXCR to the immunoSEQ multiplex PCR reads. This sample has some 150,000 distinct CDR3 sequences, with just under 97% found just once. The ends lost 0 bases at V and 7 bases at J; junction bases unmatched: 2. Per germline, CDR1 GTSNPN and CDR2 SVGIG (reference sequence). This CDR3 has 12 amino acids. This TCR derives from a human donor with multiple sclerosis. The specimen sequenced was CD8+ T cells from PBMCs. This rearrangement joins TRBV30 to TRBJ2-7, with 8 bases fitting TRBD2. The CDR3 here is CAWSVAGVEQYF. The CDR3 DNA reads as TGTGCCTGGAGTGTAGCGGGGGTAGAGCAGTACTTC.